These 18 T cell receptor beta chains were sequenced from one sample in a study of shared clonotypes between healthy human individuals. CD45RO negativity and positive selection for CCR7 defined naive CD8 cells, a population that excluded terminally differentiated effector memory CD45RA+ cells. Data came from immunoSEQ multiplex PCR; TCRdb stores just in-frame clones and leaves some out. Of some 2.1 million clones listed, about 93% are singletons. Source material: naive CD8+ T cells from PBMCs. Every receptor here comes from a man aged 18 to 30 in good health. Some clones in this sample may be carry-over from other donors' samples.

V is TRBV7-9 and J is TRBJ2-6; D is undetermined. Germline CDR1 reads SEHNR; CDR2 reads FQNEAQ (reference sequence). The CDR3 length is 15 residues. V was shortened by 6 bases and J by 1 base, with 10 bases between the two germline ends. Here the CDR3 reads CASRSTASGANVLTF. The CDR3, as DNA: TGTGCCAGCAGGTCCACAGCTTCTGGGGCCAACGTCCTGACTTTC.

The J gene is TRBJ1-4, the V gene TRBV18; no definite D call. The V end was cut by 3 bases, the J end by 11 bases, with 10 bases between. Looked up from germline, CDR1 is KGHSH and CDR2 is LQKENI. This CDR3 contains 12 residues. DNA for the CDR3: TGTGCCAGCTCACCTCCGGACTCGAAACTGTTTTTT. Encoded protein: CASSPPDSKLFF.

V and J are TRBV28 and TRBJ1-4; 7 nucleotides line up with TRBD1. The CDR3 contains 16 residues. V was clipped by 1 base and J by 4 bases; unmatched bases: 6. Germline CDR1 MDHEN, CDR2 SYDVKM. CDR3 residues: CASSLYADRFNEKLFF. In DNA, the CDR3 is TGTGCCAGCAGTTTATATGCGGACAGGTTTAATGAAAAACTGTTTTTT. The whole variable domain, remainder taken from reference TRBV28 and TRBJ1-4, is DVKVTQSSRYLVKRTGEKVFLECVQDMDHENMFWYRQDPGLGLRLIYFSYDVKMKEKGDIPEGYSVSREKKERFSLILESASTNQTSMYLCASSLYADRFNEKLFFGSGTQLSVL.

V and J are TRBV7-3 and TRBJ2-1; 9 nucleotides agree with TRBD2. The CDR3 is 15 residues long. The germline gives CDR1 SGHTA, CDR2 FQGTGA. Germline trimming cut 5 bases from V and 7 bases from J; bases unmatched to any gene: 9. CDR3 sequence reads: CASSPSGRKGNEQFF. CDR3 bases: TGTGCCAGCAGCCCCAGCGGGAGGAAAGGTAATGAGCAGTTCTTC.

This clone came up once. The chain couples TRBV4-3 to TRBJ2-1, with D perhaps TRBD2 (6 bases). The CDR3 extends over 14 amino acids. CDR1 LGHNA and CDR2 YSLEER come from the germline V gene. V was trimmed by 3 bases and J by 7 bases, leaving 13 bases between them. The CDR3 spells CASSQMEGLNEQFF. As DNA, the CDR3 is TGCGCCAGCAGCCAGATGGAGGGCCTGAATGAGCAGTTCTTC.

The rearrangement joins TRBV27 to TRBJ2-3; D is unclear. Germline loops: CDR1 MNHEY, CDR2 SMNVEV (reference sequence). V dropped 0 bases and J dropped 4 bases, with 5 bases sitting between them. The CDR3 length is 13 residues. The CDR3 sequence: CASSLSNSDTQYF. The CDR3 DNA sequence: TGTGCCAGCAGTTTATCGAATTCAGATACGCAGTATTTT.

This clone was recorded only once. V is TRBV19 and J is TRBJ1-4; a possible D gene is TRBD1 (6 bases). The CDR3 consists of 12 residues. Germline V gives CDR1 LNHDA, CDR2 SQIVND (reference sequence). V was clipped by 10 bases and J by 6 bases, with 12 bases between them. The CDR3 protein is CATGQSYEKLFF. In DNA, the CDR3 is TGTGCCACCGGACAGTCCTATGAAAAACTGTTTTTT.

This clone was seen just once. This chain connects TRBV19 to TRBJ2-7, with no clear D. V shed 4 bases and J shed 5 bases, with 18 bases lying between them. The CDR3 extends over 15 amino acids. Germline V lookup: CDR1 LNHDA, CDR2 SQIVND (reference sequence). The CDR3 loop is CASSTPISGGHEQYF. The CDR3 DNA follows: TGTGCCAGTAGTACGCCTATATCGGGTGGCCACGAGCAGTACTTC. Complete variable domain (other parts from reference TRBV19 and TRBJ2-7): DGGITQSPKYLFRKEGQNVTLSCEQNLNHDAMYWYRQDPGQGLRLIYYSQIVNDFQKGDIAEGYSVSREKKESFPLTVTSAQKNPTAFYLCASSTPISGGHEQYFGPGTRLTVT.

The chain combines TRBV14 with TRBJ2-2, with unresolved D. In germline, CDR1 is SGHDN, CDR2 FVKESK. The germline V and J ends were trimmed by 4 bases and 2 bases, with 8 bases remaining between them. CDR3 length: 14 residues. In DNA, the CDR3 is TGTGCCAGCAGCCTTTACAGTAACACCGGGGAGCTGTTTTTT. It translates to CASSLYSNTGELFF.

The V gene is TRBV5-4, the J gene TRBJ2-7, with TRBD2 matching 11 bases. J was trimmed by 1 base and V by 1 base; bases with no gene match: 4. Per germline, CDR1 SGHNT and CDR2 YYREEE (reference sequence). The length of the CDR3 is 16 residues. The CDR3 protein is CASSLLAGGGSYEQYF. The DNA of the CDR3 is TGTGCCAGCAGCTTGCTAGCGGGAGGAGGTTCCTACGAGCAGTACTTC.

V usage is TRBV7-9 and J usage is TRBJ2-7; 7 nucleotides align to TRBD1. V gave up 4 bases and J gave up 5 bases; unmatched junction bases: 11. Germline-derived CDR1 and CDR2 are SEHNR and FQNEAQ (reference sequence). This CDR3 spans 15 amino acids. The CDR3 loop reads CASSSSQQGYHEQYF. The CDR3 DNA sequence: TGTGCCAGCAGCTCCAGCCAACAGGGGTACCACGAGCAGTACTTC.

CDR3 protein: CASTEAPGGGPEAFF. The CDR3 DNA sequence: TGTGCCAGCACCGAAGCGCCTGGGGGCGGTCCTGAAGCTTTCTTT. The chain uses TRBV2 and TRBJ1-1; possible D gene TRBD1, 6 bases. CDR1 is SNHLY and CDR2 is FYNNEI in the germline V gene. V was clipped by 7 bases and J by 6 bases, with 21 bases between them. The CDR3 spans 15 residues.

The V call is TRBV6-1, the J call TRBJ2-7; possibly TRBD1 or TRBD2 for D (5 bases each). The germline V gene has CDR1 MNHNS and CDR2 SASEGT. Between the trimmed V and J ends, which lost 4 bases and 6 bases, there was a span of 28 bases. This CDR3 has 18 residues. CDR3 sequence reads: CASSVTRGQGVVGSEQYF. For the CDR3, the DNA is TGTGCCAGCAGTGTTACAAGGGGTCAGGGCGTTGTAGGGAGCGAGCAGTACTTC.

The V and J genes are TRBV29-1 and TRBJ2-7; the match to TRBD1 covers 7 bases. This CDR3 has 16 residues. The trim removed 1 base at V and 3 bases at J, leaving 12 bases unmatched. Germline V gives CDR1 SQVTM, CDR2 ANQGSEA. Here the CDR3 reads CSVEVLDRDASYEQYF. The DNA for the CDR3 is TGCAGCGTTGAAGTACTAGACAGGGATGCTAGCTACGAGCAGTACTTC.

The chain has TRBV4-3 and TRBJ2-2; D uncertain. V was shortened by 4 bases and J by 0 bases, with 15 bases between the two germline ends. The length of the CDR3 is 17 residues. CDR1 LGHNA and CDR2 YSLEER come from the germline V gene. In DNA, the CDR3 is TGCGCCAGCAGCCTCGGCCTCATCATTACGAACACCGGGGAGCTGTTTTTT. Encoded protein: CASSLGLIITNTGELFF.

This clone came up a few times. CDR3 nucleotide sequence: TGCGCCAGCAGCCAAGTCCACACCGGGGAGCTGTTTTTT. It is translated as CASSQVHTGELFF. The rearrangement uses TRBV4-1 and TRBJ2-2, with no clear D. This CDR3 is built from 13 residues. V lost 1 base, J lost 3 bases, and 3 bases lay in between. CDR1 MGHRA and CDR2 YSYEKL come from the germline V gene.

The CDR3 sequence is CASSSRLAKNIQYF. Written as DNA, the CDR3 is TGTGCCAGCAGCTCTAGGCTAGCCAAAAACATTCAGTACTTC. V usage is TRBV13 and J usage is TRBJ2-4; D not resolved. V was pared by 4 bases and J by 0 bases, with 7 bases between. The CDR3 spans 14 residues. Germline lookup yields CDR1 PRHDT and CDR2 FYEKMQ (reference sequence). Together with reference TRBV13 and TRBJ2-4, the CDR3 gives the full variable domain: AAGVIQSPRHLIKEKRETATLKCYPIPRHDTVYWYQQGPGQDPQFLISFYEKMQSDKGSIPDRFSAQQFSDYHSELNMSSLELGDSALYFCASSSRLAKNIQYFGAGTRLSVL.

V gene TRBV4-3 combines with J gene TRBJ2-7; D might be TRBD1 or TRBD2, each matching 7 bases. Trimming removed 0 bases at V and 2 bases at J, with 20 bases between. CDR1 is LGHNA and CDR2 is YSLEER in the germline V gene. The CDR3 totals 18 residues. The CDR3 loop reads CASSQEGQGGAGTYEQYF. The CDR3 DNA follows: TGCGCCAGCAGCCAAGAGGGGCAGGGGGGGGCCGGTACCTACGAGCAGTACTTC.